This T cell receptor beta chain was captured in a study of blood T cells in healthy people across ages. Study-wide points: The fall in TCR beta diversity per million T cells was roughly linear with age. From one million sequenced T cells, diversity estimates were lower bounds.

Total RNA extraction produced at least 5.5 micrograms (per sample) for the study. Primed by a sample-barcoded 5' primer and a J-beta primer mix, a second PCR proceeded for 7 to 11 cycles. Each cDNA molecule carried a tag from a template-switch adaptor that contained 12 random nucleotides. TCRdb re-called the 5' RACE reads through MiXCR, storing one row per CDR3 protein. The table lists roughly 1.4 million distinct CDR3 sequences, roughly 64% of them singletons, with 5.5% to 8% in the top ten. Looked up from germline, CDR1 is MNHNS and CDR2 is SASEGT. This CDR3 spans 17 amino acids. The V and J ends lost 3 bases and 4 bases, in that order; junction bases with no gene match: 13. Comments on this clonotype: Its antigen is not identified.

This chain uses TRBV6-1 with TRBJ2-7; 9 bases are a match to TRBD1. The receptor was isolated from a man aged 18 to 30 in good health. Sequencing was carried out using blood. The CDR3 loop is CASSDALPGTGSYEQYF. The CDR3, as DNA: TGTGCCAGCAGTGACGCACTACCCGGGACAGGGAGTTACGAGCAGTACTTC.